A selection of T cell receptor beta chains follows, all from one sample in a study of T cell repertoires in cytomegalovirus infection. TCRdb used MiXCR to reprocess the reads, holding one entry per CDR3 protein. The repertoire consists of about 920,000 distinct CDR3 sequences, with approximately 33% occurring once and the leading ten covering over 10%. Their target antigens are unknown. Material: cultured CD8+ T cells from PBMCs, obtained from culture after CMV antigen stimulation. The receptors stem from a human donor in good health (CMV status not recorded). Some clones in this sample may be carry-over from other donors' samples. Each CDR3 is given with its conserved first and last residue. Each record gives: clone size, D gene, J gene, CDR3 length, V gene, CDR3 DNA, CDR3 protein. D genes are given only for firm matches. The size of a clone is reported for some rows only, either as once, few or many, or as a class for expanded clones.

size: few; D: -; J: TRBJ1-2; length: 16; V: TRBV4-3; DNA: TGCGCCAGCAGCCAAGACTCCGCCGGGGGCAACTATGGCTACACCTTC; CDR3: CASSQDSAGGNYGYTF
size: -; D: -; J: TRBJ2-7; length: 13; V: TRBV7-8; DNA: TGTGCCAGCAGCGTGCGGGCAGCCTACGAGCAGTACTTC; CDR3: CASSVRAAYEQYF
size: -; D: -; J: TRBJ2-1; length: 17; V: TRBV28; DNA: TGTGCCAGCAGTTTACCTCTAATGCCGGGGAGCGTCGATGAGCAGTTCTTC; CDR3: CASSLPLMPGSVDEQFF
size: few; D: -; J: TRBJ2-5; length: 17; V: TRBV12-3/TRBV12-4; DNA: TGTGCCAGCACCCTACTGAGGGAGGACCGACGCCAAGAGACCCAGTACTTC; CDR3: CASTLLREDRRQETQYF
size: -; D: -; J: TRBJ1-4; length: 16; V: TRBV4-2; DNA: TGTGCCAGCAGCCAAGATTTGGGGCAGGTTGATGAAAAACTGTTTTTT; CDR3: CASSQDLGQVDEKLFF
size: once; D: -; J: TRBJ1-6; length: 16; V: TRBV6-5; DNA: TGTGCCAGCGGTGTGGGCCAACTCTCCTATAATTCACCCCTCCACTTT; CDR3: CASGVGQLSYNSPLHF
size: few; D: -; J: TRBJ1-1; length: 14; V: TRBV7-2; DNA: TGTGCCAGCAGCTTAGGGCCAGCTAGCAATGAAGCTTTCTTT; CDR3: CASSLGPASNEAFF
size: -; D: TRBD1; J: TRBJ2-2; length: 18; V: TRBV9; DNA: TGTGCCAGCAGCGTAAACTCTCCGGGACAGATTAACACCGGGGAGCTGTTTTTT; CDR3: CASSVNSPGQINTGELFF
size: few; D: -; J: TRBJ2-5; length: 15; V: TRBV7-9; DNA: TGTGCCAGCAGCTCCCGGGGCACGTTTGGGGAGACCCAGTACTTC; CDR3: CASSSRGTFGETQYF
size: -; D: -; J: TRBJ1-1; length: 13; V: TRBV6-8; DNA: TGTGCCAGCAGTTACTCAAACGGACACGAAGCTTTCTTT; CDR3: CASSYSNGHEAFF
size: many; D: -; J: TRBJ2-1; length: 14; V: TRBV6-2/TRBV6-3; DNA: TGTGCCAGCACAACGGGCCACGAGTTCAATGAGCAGTTCTTC; CDR3: CASTTGHEFNEQFF
size: few; D: -; J: TRBJ1-1; length: 13; V: TRBV6-2/TRBV6-3; DNA: TGTGCCAGCAGAACGGACAGAACTATTGAAGCTTTCTTT; CDR3: CASRTDRTIEAFF
size: many; D: -; J: TRBJ1-5; length: 15; V: TRBV7-2; DNA: TGTGCCAGCAGCTTAGGCCTAGGCGGGGCTCAGCCCCAGCATTTT; CDR3: CASSLGLGGAQPQHF
size: few; D: TRBD2; J: TRBJ2-3; length: 16; V: TRBV5-5; DNA: TGTGCCAGCAGCTCCCGAGGAGCGGGGGTTATGGATACGCAGTATTTT; CDR3: CASSSRGAGVMDTQYF
size: -; D: -; J: TRBJ2-7; length: 15; V: TRBV10-1; DNA: TGCGCCAGCAGTGAGGGGGGAAACACCCCTTACGAGCAGTACTTC; CDR3: CASSEGGNTPYEQYF
size: few; D: -; J: TRBJ2-2; length: 15; V: TRBV6-2/TRBV6-3; DNA: TGTGCCAGCAGTTACGGAGTGGGAGATGTCGGGGAGCTGTTTTTT; CDR3: CASSYGVGDVGELFF